This TCR beta chain stems from a study of CD8 T cells in Susac syndrome. Study conclusions and caveats: By the study's own acknowledgment, its TCR sequencing and HLA analysis included relatively few individuals. Clonal expansion was missing from Susac syndrome CD4+ T cell repertoires.

Negative isolation yielded the CD8+ and CD4+ T cells, while FACS enriched the TEMRA cells. There are 14 residues in the CDR3. Germline V CDR1 and CDR2: SGHTA, FQGNSA. The V end was cut by 4 bases, the J end by 6 bases, with 13 bases between. This clonotype was picked up one time. Its antigen remains unknown. RNA totalling roughly 0.5 to 1 ug underwent reverse transcription with random hexamers. Amplification of TCR beta CDR3 across 54 Vbeta and 13 Jbeta was performed with immunoSEQ multiplex PCR. From the immunoSEQ multiplex PCR reads, TCRdb called clonotypes with MiXCR, one entry per CDR3 protein. This sample yields over 150,000 distinct CDR3 sequences, of which approximately 94% are seen a single time; around 0.12% belongs to the top ten.

The gene calls are TRBV7-2 and TRBJ2-4; maybe TRBD1 (5 bases). The TCR originated in a human donor with Susac syndrome. The sequenced sample consisted of CD4+ T cells from PBMCs. CDR3 sequence: CASSSGSFGNIQYF. CDR3 sequence (DNA): TGTGCCAGCAGCTCAGGGTCTTTTGGAAACATTCAGTACTTC.